This TCR beta chain was sequenced for a study of blood T cell repertoires in COVID-19 (TCRdb year 2020). A note on the overall study: Samples covering the acute and convalescent phases of COVID-19 were provided by collaborators in the United States, Italy and Spain. The samples were drawn from two sources: the first 160 participants of the ongoing ImmuneRACE study, and 1,000 to 1,500 subjects contributed by 6 global collaborators. Where available, HLA class I and class II types were taken from metadata supplied by the sample provider and were not determined by assay-based typing. Nearly every sample came with metadata listing a de-identified subject ID, COVID-19 status, age in years and sex. The repertoires were released in a freely available public database intended as a resource for research on the immune response to SARS-CoV-2. Deeply sampled blood TCRbeta repertoires from subjects exposed to, actively infected with, or recovered from COVID-19 were included in the dataset. The prospective study material was composed of cDNA or gDNA derived from T cells, B-cell-depleted T cells, or PBMCs. Beyond this particular receptor, the publication reports: How much clinical and demographic metadata was included differed by source and by participant, and the metadata was provided uncurated.

Regarding this clone: No antigen is known for it. No qualities accompany the bases; no much larger clone lies one base away.

TCRbeta CDR3 regions were amplified from genomic DNA by means of the immunoSEQ Assay, a bias-controlled multiplex PCR. As for how the authors treated the data: Nucleated cell counts per sample were estimated from amplification of reference gene primers within the assay. Sequence reads were collapsed and filtered to measure the absolute abundance of every unique TCRbeta CDR3 rearrangement. For each sample, productive Simpson clonality was calculated as the square root of Simpson's diversity index across productive rearrangements. Sourced from immuneACCESS, this table was stored by TCRdb with only in-frame sequences that have V and J called. A share of the clones is absent; for the studies checked, an unresolved V gene accounts for under half, and the remainder has no known explanation. V and J calls and clone size are those listed in that table; D and trimming were worked out from the DNA. Within this sample are roughly 200,000 clones, with more than 80% of them counted one time only. 6.2% of the sample comes from the top ten.

Participants in the prospective study were aged roughly 18 to 89 years, lived in under 30 United States geographic areas, and enrolled through a virtual design. In the prospective study, cohorts were assigned on the basis of participant-reported clinical history obtained from a screening survey and a study questionnaire. Recovered participants in ImmuneRACE Cohort 3 were defined by two consecutive negative NP/OP PCR tests, clearance by a healthcare professional, or resolution of symptoms. In the prospective study, mobile phlebotomists collected whole blood, serum and a nasopharyngeal or oropharyngeal swab from each participant. Additional blood draws and questionnaires over an approximately two-month period could optionally be provided by prospective study participants. Before DNA extraction, prospective study blood samples were shipped either frozen or at room temperature. V was cut back by 1 base and J by 4 bases, leaving a gap of 10 bases between them. Looking up the germline V gene (reference sequence) yields CDR1 PRHDT and CDR2 FYEKMQ. Its CDR3 holds 14 amino acids, cysteine through phenylalanine. CDR3 DNA only is kept here, 42 bases in frame from base 1.

This TCR came from a man aged 35 to 55 who had recovered from COVID-19. Input material: PBMCs or T cells enriched from blood (not recorded which). Recombination joined TRBV13 with TRBJ1-1, with the D gene not confidently named. The bases are TGTGCCAGCAGCTTAGCGACAAAGAGCACTGAAGCTTTCTTT. The translation is CASSLATKSTEAFF.